The present T cell receptor (beta chain) was sequenced within a study of blood T cell repertoires in COVID-19. In its sample, this clone was seen once. The CDR3 runs to 15 residues. J gave up 4 bases and V 3 bases, and 4 bases lay outside the gene matches. Germline V gives CDR1 LGHDT, CDR2 YNNKEL (reference sequence). Methods used by the authors: The authors estimated nucleated cell counts from reference gene primer amplification. Data came from immunoSEQ multiplex PCR; TCRdb stores just in-frame clones and leaves some out. D and trimming come from the DNA, and the V and J calls and clone size come from that table. The table has some 210,000 clones, approximately 85% seen once.

The TCR sequence derives from a woman aged 50 to 65 with active or convalescent COVID-19. The chain combines TRBV3-1 (or the pseudogene TRBV3-2) with TRBJ2-1; 9 positions agree with TRBD2. The sample consisted of peripheral blood. The CDR3 nucleotides read TGTGCCAGCAGCCAGGGCGGGGGGGCGTACAATGAGCAGTTCTTC. The encoded protein is CASSQGGGAYNEQFF.